This T cell receptor beta chain was captured by sequencing in a study of shared clonotypes between healthy human individuals (dated by TCRdb to the early 2020s). Study-level background: Three men and a couple of women, aged 18 to 49 years, made up the cohort. For each donor, CD4 naive and CD4 memory were each run on three plates, CD8 naive on two plates, and CD8 memory on one plate. The study deeply sequenced blood TCR repertoires of about five healthy adults to estimate repertoire size and the extent of clonotype sharing between individuals. To increase sequencing depth and limit assay-specific biases, TCR repertoire library preparation and sequencing were carried out by different laboratories using diverse techniques. Each donor's leukapheresis produced roughly between about 0.8 and 10 billion PBMCs. Paper-wide results and their limitations: Naive subsets generally had larger estimated clonotype richness than memory subsets. Sampling was restricted to blood, and TCR repertoires in tissue are likely to differ from TCR repertoires in blood. Around 5.4% of naive CD4, roughly 3.6% of naive CD8, about 2.4% of memory CD4, and around 0.42% of memory CD8 clonotypes were shared across several donors. Rarefaction of sorted-subset datasets indicated incomplete sequencing despite the large sequencing depth. Pairwise subsampling indicated that sequencing depth was expected to affect the degree of clonotype sharing among donors. The genetic and exposure-history diversity represented was limited by the small number of donors. Higher generation probabilities were observed for clonotypes shared by all four sorted-subset donors than for non-shared clonotypes.

CD8 naive samples were obtained by positive selection for CCR7 among CD45RO-negative cells, yielding a CD45RA+CCR7+ population from which TemRA cells were excluded. Donors were healthy HIV-negative adults with no recently reported acute infections or vaccinations. Every donor was a Caucasian adult living in Nashville, Tennessee, USA. After blood collection by leukapheresis, PBMCs were isolated using Ficoll-Histopaque density gradient centrifugation and then cryopreserved in the vapor phase of liquid nitrogen. Purity and quantity of every magnetically sorted T cell population were checked by analytical flow cytometry. From each sorted fraction, genomic DNA was isolated and quantified by UV absorbance on a Nanodrop 2000c. Using the deep immunoSEQ assay, TCR CDR3 regions were amplified from genomic DNA by multiplex PCR. For each cell subset, the extracted genomic DNA was distributed evenly across all wells of several immunoSEQ 96-well plates, and each plate served as one replicate. Each replicate PCR for sorted subsets received about 210 ng genomic DNA, equal to roughly 29,000 T cell genomes. Purified libraries were measured with a Qubit 3.0 fluorometer, size-checked on a Bioanalyzer 2100, and measured again with the KAPA Library Quantification kit. Every immunoSEQ 96-well plate was sequenced on a dedicated single-read 150-cycle Illumina NextSeq 550 flow cell. The study's own analysis went as follows. Because the immunoSEQ output included only junctional sequences and no quality scores, the filtering could not be the same as the filtering used for full-length reads. Sequences were annotated with PyIR, a Python wrapper for IgBLAST v1.9, and V/J genes and CDR3 were assigned using IMGT germline references. Any read was removed if the V/J assignment was weak (E-value above 1e-6), the CDR3 was missing, or the read contained stop codons, out-of-frame junctions, or ambiguous translated residues. V3J clonotypes were defined as sequences sharing the same inferred V gene, J gene, and CDR3 amino acid sequence. Percentage overlap between repertoires was computed as shared unique clonotypes divided by the size of the smaller repertoire. Three approaches were used to assess repertoire richness: RTK rarefaction, the Chao1 estimator, and Recon v2.1 estimates of unobserved clonotypes. OLGA was used to compute generation probabilities for all TCRbeta clonotypes that the gDNA method yielded from a handful of donors. This immuneACCESS table, as held by TCRdb, lists in-frame sequences with V and J called but not all clones. Of the missing ones, under half trace to an unresolved V gene in checked studies; the others have no known cause. V and J calls and clone size are those listed in that table; D and trimming were worked out from the DNA. The sample table shows about 2 million clones, and about 95% are seen once. The ten largest clones capture roughly 1% of the sample.

CDR1 is given as SGHTA and CDR2 as FQGNSA, both from the germline V gene. V is cut back by 6 bases and J by 3 bases, with 7 bases in the junction unmatched. The CDR3 goes from the cysteine to the phenylalanine over 14 residues. The CDR3 DNA has 42 bases and is translated from base 1. Turning to this clone: Its cognate antigen has yet to be identified. It has no much larger one-base neighbor in the sample; base qualities were not kept.

Sequenced: naive CD8+ T cells sorted from blood. The cell subset or site label, read with the paper, signifies: CD45RA+CCR7+. The TCR comes from a young man in good health. This sequence uses TRBV7-2 and TRBJ2-7, and TRBD1 matches 8 of the central bases. The CDR3 loop reads CASSYTGTGYEQYF. The nucleotides read TGTGCCAGCAGTTATACCGGGACAGGCTACGAGCAGTACTTC.